This is a list of T cell receptor beta chains from one sample in a study of blood T cell repertoires in COVID-19. Only in-frame clones appear in the TCRdb table, and some are missing; sequencing was by immunoSEQ multiplex PCR. This table has over 250,000 clones, about 90% appearing once. Material for sequencing was PBMCs or T cells enriched from blood (not recorded which). The receptors were gathered from a woman in her sixties or seventies who had recovered from COVID-19. CDR3s include the opening cysteine and the closing phenylalanine or tryptophan. The D gene is left open where the match is weak. Clone size, where shown, is once, few, many, or a class for clones that have expanded.

D gene	J gene	V gene	CDR3 length	clone size	CDR3 protein	CDR3 DNA
TRBD2	TRBJ2-1	TRBV7-6	17	-	CASSPPTPAGGYNEQFF	TGTGCCAGCAGCCCACCTACTCCAGCGGGGGGATACAATGAGCAGTTCTTC
-	TRBJ1-2	TRBV7-8	14	once	CASSLTTGRDGYTF	TGTGCCAGCAGCCTAACGACAGGCCGGGATGGCTACACCTTC
-	TRBJ2-7	TRBV7-2	14	-	CASSLADTAYEQYF	TGTGCCAGCAGCTTAGCGGACACAGCCTACGAGCAGTACTTC
TRBD2	TRBJ2-1	TRBV5-1	16	-	CASSSLTGTSNNEQFF	TGCGCCAGCAGCTCGCTGACCGGGACTAGTAACAATGAGCAGTTCTTC
-	TRBJ1-5	TRBV7-4	13	few	CASSASGVQPQHF	TGTGCCAGCAGCGCCTCAGGGGTCCAGCCCCAGCATTTT
-	TRBJ1-1	TRBV2	11	few	CASGGGSRAFF	TGTGCCAGCGGGGGGGGATCTCGGGCTTTCTTT
TRBD1	TRBJ1-5	TRBV18	16	-	CASSPFRDRGNQPQHF	TGTGCCAGCTCACCGTTCAGGGACAGGGGCAATCAGCCCCAGCATTTT
-	TRBJ1-1	TRBV4-1	13	once	CASSQGLGLKSFF	TGCGCCAGCAGCCAAGGTCTGGGGCTCAAATCTTTCTTT
-	TRBJ2-2	TRBV9	16	-	CASSPQGGVSSGELFF	TGTGCCAGCAGCCCCCAGGGCGGCGTAAGTTCCGGGGAGCTGTTTTTT
TRBD2	TRBJ2-1	TRBV27	17	-	CASSRLADLNSYNEQFF	TGTGCCAGCAGTCGACTAGCAGACCTCAATTCCTACAATGAGCAGTTCTTC
TRBD1	TRBJ2-7	TRBV28	14	-	CASSLYRGSYEQYF	TGTGCCAGCAGTCTTTACAGGGGATCCTACGAGCAGTACTTC
TRBD1	TRBJ2-7	TRBV5-4	15	-	CASSSPSGTDYEQYF	TGTGCCAGCAGCTCTCCTTCCGGGACAGACTACGAGCAGTACTTC
TRBD2	TRBJ2-7	TRBV4-1	14	once	CASSQVGGTYEQYF	TGCGCCAGCAGCCAAGTGGGGGGGACCTACGAGCAGTACTTC
TRBD1	TRBJ1-1	TRBV6-1	14	once	CASSDGTVNTEAFF	TGTGCCAGCAGTGACGGGACAGTGAACACTGAAGCTTTCTTT
-	TRBJ1-2	TRBV25-1	13	once	CASSAGTGYGYTF	TGTGCCAGCAGTGCCGGAACGGGATATGGCTACACCTTC
-	TRBJ2-1	TRBV15	15	-	CATSRGGGQSVEQFF	TGTGCCACCAGCAGAGGGGGCGGACAGTCGGTTGAGCAGTTCTTC
-	TRBJ1-1	TRBV3-1/TRBV3-2	15	-	CASSQVSPETTEAFF	TGTGCCAGCAGCCAAGTCTCACCGGAGACCACTGAAGCTTTCTTT
TRBD2	TRBJ2-7	TRBV11-2	14	-	CASSLAGGRNEQYF	TGTGCCAGCAGCTTAGCGGGAGGGCGGAACGAGCAGTACTTC
-	TRBJ1-6	TRBV7-9	14	-	CASSLLGAGSPLHF	TGTGCCAGCAGCTTACTGGGGGCAGGCTCACCCCTCCACTTT
TRBD1	TRBJ1-2	TRBV29-1	18	-	CSVEDQPGQGALNYGYTF	TGCAGCGTTGAAGACCAACCGGGACAGGGGGCCCTAAACTATGGCTACACCTTC
TRBD1	TRBJ1-4	TRBV5-1	15	-	CASSRRQGGNEKLFF	TGCGCCAGCAGCCGCCGACAGGGTGGAAATGAAAAACTGTTTTTT
TRBD2	TRBJ2-1	TRBV10-2	15	-	CASRDRTSQYNEQFF	TGCGCCAGCAGAGACAGGACTAGCCAATACAATGAGCAGTTCTTC
-	TRBJ1-3	TRBV30	15	-	CAWSVLLLAGNTIYF	TGTGCCTGGAGTGTACTACTGCTCGCTGGAAACACCATATATTTT
TRBD1	TRBJ2-1	TRBV9	14	-	CASSVVPGGWQQFF	TGTGCCAGCAGCGTAGTACCAGGGGGCTGGCAGCAGTTCTTC
TRBD1	TRBJ2-6	TRBV7-8	19	-	CASASRLGTGGSGANVLTF	TGTGCCAGCGCTAGCAGGTTAGGGACAGGGGGTTCCGGGGCCAACGTCCTGACTTTC
TRBD1	TRBJ1-2	TRBV29-1	16	-	CSASPGQGKIENGYTF	TGCAGCGCCAGCCCGGGACAGGGAAAAATTGAGAATGGCTACACCTTC
-	TRBJ1-4	TRBV28	15	-	CASSFAPATNEKLFF	TGTGCCAGCAGTTTCGCCCCAGCAACTAATGAAAAACTGTTTTTT
-	TRBJ2-1	TRBV15	13	few	CATSRDSENEQFF	TGTGCCACCAGCAGAGATAGTGAGAATGAGCAGTTCTTC
TRBD2	TRBJ2-1	TRBV5-1	17	-	CASSFEVTSGDLNEQFF	TGCGCCAGCAGCTTCGAAGTGACTAGCGGAGACCTCAATGAGCAGTTCTTC
-	TRBJ2-1	TRBV27	17	-	CASRSNNRRARNNEQFF	TGTGCCAGCAGATCAAACAACCGGAGGGCCCGGAACAATGAGCAGTTCTTC
-	TRBJ2-5	TRBV7-3	15	-	CASSEGGLYQETQYF	TGTGCCAGCAGCGAGGGGGGGTTGTACCAAGAGACCCAGTACTTC
TRBD2	TRBJ2-2	TRBV7-6	18	-	CASSLLAGGQYDTGELFF	TGTGCCAGCAGCCTCCTAGCGGGAGGGCAATATGACACCGGGGAGCTGTTTTTT
TRBD2	TRBJ2-4	TRBV28	15	-	CASTPRGGAGNIQYF	TGTGCCAGCACCCCCCGGGGGGGAGCAGGCAACATTCAGTACTTC
-	TRBJ2-7	TRBV5-1	11	-	CASRKGYEQYF	TGCGCCAGCAGGAAGGGGTACGAGCAGTACTTC
-	TRBJ2-6	TRBV18	18	-	CASSSFGRGYSGANVLTF	TGTGCCAGCTCATCCTTCGGACGGGGGTACTCTGGGGCCAACGTCCTGACTTTC
-	TRBJ1-2	TRBV4-2	15	-	CASSQGGTGYYGYTF	TGTGCCAGCAGCCAAGGGGGCACAGGGTACTATGGCTACACCTTC
-	TRBJ2-2	TRBV10-3	14	-	CAIGDREDTGELFF	TGTGCCATCGGCGACAGGGAGGATACCGGGGAGCTGTTTTTT
TRBD1	TRBJ1-2	TRBV19	17	-	CASSMEGASSFGYGYTF	TGTGCCAGTAGTATGGAGGGGGCGTCGAGCTTTGGCTATGGCTACACCTTC
TRBD1	TRBJ2-1	TRBV27	15	-	CASRQHGTGSNEQFF	TGTGCCAGCAGACAACACGGGACAGGGAGCAATGAGCAGTTCTTC
-	TRBJ2-6	TRBV6-5	15	-	CASSWQGSGANVLTF	TGTGCCAGCAGTTGGCAGGGATCTGGGGCCAACGTCCTGACTTTC
-	TRBJ2-1	TRBV28	14	-	CASSLSDSRNEQFF	TGTGCCAGCAGTTTGAGTGATAGCCGGAATGAGCAGTTCTTC
-	TRBJ2-1	TRBV5-1	15	-	CASSSKTRHADEQFF	TGCGCCAGCAGCTCAAAGACCCGACACGCCGATGAGCAGTTCTTC